The subject of this entry is one TCR beta chain. The record originates from a study of blood T cell repertoires in COVID-19. Background on the study: Nucleic acid was either cDNA or gDNA, and it came from T cells, B-cell-depleted T cells, or PBMCs.

The cohort comprised adults aged about 18 to 100 years residing in approximately 25 US areas. Assignment of participants to cohorts was predicated upon participant-reported clinical history. Trimming removed 4 bases at V and 2 bases at J, with 11 bases between. The CDR3 is 14 residues long. Per germline, CDR1 MGHRA and CDR2 YSYEKL. Sequencing used immunoSEQ multiplex PCR; TCRdb keeps in-frame clones, though not all of them. The table shows 260,000 or so clones, with 86% occurring only once. This TCR was recovered from a young man who had recovered from COVID-19. The chain employs TRBV4-1 and TRBJ1-1, with D hard to call. Sequenced input: PBMCs or T cells enriched from blood (not recorded which). The chain's CDR3 is CASSPIYSNTEAFF. The CDR3 DNA reads as TGCGCCAGCAGCCCTATATACTCAAACACTGAAGCTTTCTTT.